This T cell receptor (beta chain) was sequenced during a study of tumor-infiltrating lymphocytes in primary liver carcinoma. Study at large: Maximum tumor diameters ranged from about 4.2 to 11 cm, stage T1-T3 N0M0. Each sample had roughly 3.5 to 7.5 million productive TCRbeta reads regardless of tissue type. General study points: Reduced overlap was seen in tumor-adjacent and tumor-blood pairs versus tumor region pairs.

Germline lookup yields CDR1 SNHLY and CDR2 FYNNEI. The CDR3 is 12 amino acids. The germline V and J ends were trimmed by 11 bases and 4 bases, with 11 bases remaining between them. TCR beta cDNA was made from 500 ng total RNA with a constant-region primer. Three nested multiplex PCR rounds, a slightly modified ARM-PCR, produced the libraries for TCR beta. A C-beta reverse primer and TRBV1-TRBV30 forward primers served in each of the first two PCR rounds, at approximately 10 cycles apiece. TCRdb passed the multiplex PCR reads through MiXCR, listing each CDR3 protein once. The table lists approximately 42,000 distinct CDR3 sequences, 75% of them singletons. This clonotype showed up many times. Its cognate antigen is unknown. The tissue used was unsorted bulk material of roughly 17-34 mg. RNA and DNA were co-extracted from it with the AllPrep DNA/RNA mini kit.

This receptor was identified in a woman aged 30 to 39 with primary liver carcinoma and hepatitis B virus infection. The specimen was tumor-adjacent normal liver tissue. The gene calls are TRBV2 and TRBJ1-4; weak D call: TRBD1 (5 bases). DNA for the CDR3: TGTGCCGGTTCAGGGCTTAATGAAAAACTGTTTTTT. This gives the protein CAGSGLNEKLFF. Variable domain in full (rest from reference TRBV2 and TRBJ1-4): EPEVTQTPSHQVTQMGQEVILRCVPISNHLYFYWYRQILGQKVEFLVSFYNNEISEKSEIFDDQFSVERPDGSNFTLKIRSTKLEDSAMYFCAGSGLNEKLFFGSGTQLSVL.